These T cell receptor beta chains were read from a single sample in a study of a mutant IDH1 vaccine in newly diagnosed glioma. No antigens are known for them. Profiled with immunoSEQ multiplex PCR; TCRdb holds only in-frame clones, not every one. The sample has around 130,000 clones, around 80% seen once; the top ten hold 5.5%. The sample consisted of PBMCs, taken from a glioma patient whose treatment included an IDH1 peptide vaccine. The receptor set was obtained from a man aged 40-49 years with glioma. The CDR3 runs from the conserved cysteine through the conserved F or W. The D gene is left open where the match is weak. Clone size, where shown, is once, few, many, or a class for clones that have expanded.

v_gene	abundance	j_gene	d_gene	CDR3nt	CDR3aa
TRBV19	NA	TRBJ2-7	NA	TGTGCCAGTAGTGCGACGGAGAGCTCCTACGAGCAGTACTTC	CASSATESSYEQYF
TRBV11-2	few	TRBJ2-1	TRBD2	TGTGCCAGCAGCGACGGGACTAGCGGGAACTACAATGAGCAGTTCTTC	CASSDGTSGNYNEQFF
TRBV28	NA	TRBJ2-7	NA	TGTGCCAGCAGTCCCAGGCCGGGACACCGGAATTACGAGCAGTACTTC	CASSPRPGHRNYEQYF
TRBV19	few	TRBJ1-1	TRBD1	TGTGCCAGTAGTACCACAAACAGGGGAGGCACTGAAGCTTTCTTT	CASSTTNRGGTEAFF
TRBV18	NA	TRBJ2-7	NA	TGTGCCAGCTCACCAAGTACATACGAGCAGTACTTC	CASSPSTYEQYF
TRBV2	NA	TRBJ1-1	NA	TGTGCCAGCAGTGAGGGAGGGGCTGAAGCTTTCTTT	CASSEGGAEAFF
TRBV20-1	NA	TRBJ2-3	NA	TGCAGTGCTTCCCGGGCCCGGGTCGGGTATTTT	CSASRARVGYF
TRBV5-6	NA	TRBJ2-5	NA	TGTGCCAGCAGCCGGATCACGGAGACCCAGTACTTC	CASSRITETQYF
TRBV25-1	NA	TRBJ2-5	NA	TGTGCCAGCAGTCACACCGGGACGGCCGCAACGGACTTC	CASSHTGTAATDF
TRBV4-1	few	TRBJ1-5	NA	TGCGCCAGCAGCCAAGATTTCGAGGGCGGAAAGGGTCAGCCCCAGCATTTT	CASSQDFEGGKGQPQHF
TRBV19	once	TRBJ1-5	TRBD1	TGTGCCAGTAACAGGGGGACACTCAAACACAATCAGCCCCAGCATTTT	CASNRGTLKHNQPQHF
TRBV7-9	NA	TRBJ2-7	NA	TGTGCCAGCAGCCCGAGAGCCGGTCATGATCTCTACGAGCAGTACTTC	CASSPRAGHDLYEQYF
TRBV9	NA	TRBJ2-7	NA	TGTGCCAGCAGCGTATCCCCCTCGAGGGAAACCTACGAGCAGTACTTC	CASSVSPSRETYEQYF
TRBV6-1	NA	TRBJ2-7	NA	TGTGCCAGCACTCGAAAGGGGGGTCCCTACGAGCAGTACTTC	CASTRKGGPYEQYF
TRBV11-2	once	TRBJ2-1	TRBD1	TGTGCCAGCAGCAGGACAGGGGTCCGAAGTGAGCAGTTCTTC	CASSRTGVRSEQFF
TRBV10-3	NA	TRBJ2-7	NA	TGTGCCATCAGTGTGGGCTTGTATTACGAGCAGTACTTC	CAISVGLYYEQYF
TRBV28	NA	TRBJ1-5	TRBD1	TGTGCCAGCAGTTTCAACCCGGGACAGGGAAATCAGCCCCAGCATTTT	CASSFNPGQGNQPQHF
TRBV7-9	NA	TRBJ2-7	TRBD1	TGTGCCAGCAGCTATTTGACAGGGCTAACCTACGAGCAGTACTTC	CASSYLTGLTYEQYF
TRBV7-9	NA	TRBJ1-5	TRBD1	TGTGCCAGCAGCTTAACAGGGGGCTTTAATCAGCCCCAGCATTTT	CASSLTGGFNQPQHF
TRBV10-2	NA	TRBJ2-3	TRBD1	TGCGCCAGTGGGACAGCCACGTCCGATACGCAGTATTTT	CASGTATSDTQYF
TRBV10-3	medium-sized	TRBJ2-7	NA	TGTGCCATCAGTGAGCCTCCTTCGTGGGAGCAGTACTTC	CAISEPPSWEQYF
TRBV11-2	NA	TRBJ2-5	NA	TGTGCCAGCAGCTTAGATCCCCGGGTACAAGAGACCCAGTACTTC	CASSLDPRVQETQYF
TRBV18	NA	TRBJ2-3	NA	TGTGCCAGCTCAGTTAGCAATACGCAGTATTTT	CASSVSNTQYF
TRBV2	once	TRBJ1-5	NA	TGTGCCAGCAGTGTCCGGGGTGTCGGCAATCAGCCCCAGCATTTT	CASSVRGVGNQPQHF
TRBV7-9	few	TRBJ1-3	NA	TGTGCCAGCAGCCCCGGACTGTCTGGAAACACCATATATTTT	CASSPGLSGNTIYF
TRBV10-2	few	TRBJ1-4	TRBD1	TGCGCCAGCAAACAGGGGGTTGGTGAAAAACTGTTTTTT	CASKQGVGEKLFF
TRBV28	NA	TRBJ1-5	TRBD1	TGTGCCAGCAGCACGACAGGGCGAGATCAGCCCCAGCATTTT	CASSTTGRDQPQHF
TRBV7-9	NA	TRBJ2-1	TRBD2	TGTGCCAGCAGCTTACTAGCGGGAGGGCCCCATGAGCAGTTCTTC	CASSLLAGGPHEQFF
TRBV19	NA	TRBJ2-1	TRBD1	TGTGCCAGTAGTAGATGGACAGGGCCCGTCAATGAGCAGTTCTTC	CASSRWTGPVNEQFF
TRBV6-1	once	TRBJ1-6	NA	TGTGCCAGCAGTGAAGCTGGTTCACCCCTCCACTTT	CASSEAGSPLHF
TRBV7-3	NA	TRBJ2-1	TRBD1	TGTGCCAGCAGCTCACCCGGGACAGTACCTTCCAATGAGCAGTTCTTC	CASSSPGTVPSNEQFF
TRBV19	few	TRBJ2-4	NA	TGTGCCAGTAGTATAGGTCCGGGGAAGGCCAAAAACATTCAGTACTTC	CASSIGPGKAKNIQYF
TRBV6-1	NA	TRBJ1-1	TRBD1	TGTGCCAGCAGTGTCCGGGACAGGGGAATTCAGGGTGAAGCTTTCTTT	CASSVRDRGIQGEAFF
TRBV19	NA	TRBJ2-1	NA	TGTGCCAGTAGTCGGCTAGTATACAATGAGCAGTTCTTC	CASSRLVYNEQFF
TRBV5-4	NA	TRBJ1-2	NA	TGTGCCAGCAGCTCCACGGGGGGCCCTAACTATGGCTACACCTTC	CASSSTGGPNYGYTF
TRBV6-1	NA	TRBJ1-5	NA	TGTGCCAGCAGTGAGCACAGGCCCGCCAGTAATCAGCCCCAGCATTTT	CASSEHRPASNQPQHF
TRBV15	NA	TRBJ2-2	TRBD1	TGTGCCACCAACGAACCGGGACAGGGTGACACCGGGGAGCTGTTTTTT	CATNEPGQGDTGELFF
TRBV7-2	NA	TRBJ2-7	NA	TGTGCCAGCAGCTTCGAGCATGGCGAGCAGTACTTC	CASSFEHGEQYF
TRBV4-2	NA	TRBJ2-1	NA	TGTGCCAGCAGCCAAGAGTGGCGGAGCTCCTACAATGAGCAGTTCTTC	CASSQEWRSSYNEQFF
TRBV7-9	NA	TRBJ1-2	NA	TGTGCCAGCAGCTTAGGGGGATATGGCTACACCTTC	CASSLGGYGYTF
TRBV5-4	NA	TRBJ2-7	NA	TGTGCCAGCAGCTTGGGGACGCAACCCTACGAGCAGTACTTC	CASSLGTQPYEQYF
TRBV13	NA	TRBJ1-3	TRBD1	TGTGCCAGCAGGTTTGCCGGACAGGGTGGAAACACCATATATTTT	CASRFAGQGGNTIYF
TRBV10-3	few	TRBJ1-2	NA	TGTGCCATCAGTGAGTCGAGTACAGGGAACTATGGCTACACCTTC	CAISESSTGNYGYTF
TRBV10-2	NA	TRBJ2-7	NA	TGCGCCAGCAGCCCAGGGGGGAGGAACGAGCAGTACTTC	CASSPGGRNEQYF
TRBV6-5	NA	TRBJ2-5	NA	TGTGCCAGCAGTTACCAAGGGGCTCAAGAGACCCAGTACTTC	CASSYQGAQETQYF
TRBV2	NA	TRBJ2-7	NA	TGTGCCAGCAGCCTAGAGACCCTCCAACTCAACGAGCAGTACTTC	CASSLETLQLNEQYF
TRBV5-4	NA	TRBJ2-5	TRBD1	TGTGCCAGCAGCTTGCTACAGGGGGGAGGAGAGACCCAGTACTTC	CASSLLQGGGETQYF
TRBV14	few	TRBJ1-2	NA	TGTGCCAGCAGCCAAGATCTCGAGGGGAGCTACACCTTC	CASSQDLEGSYTF
TRBV6-5	NA	TRBJ1-5	TRBD1	TGTGCCAGCAGTTATACAGGGGACTTTAGCAATCAGCCCCAGCATTTT	CASSYTGDFSNQPQHF